Shown below are 29 T cell receptor beta chains from a single sample sequenced in a study of T cells after yellow fever vaccination. MiXCR was run by TCRdb on the 5' RACE reads, yielding one entry per CDR3 protein. The table lists about 250,000 distinct CDR3 sequences, more than 3.5% of them singletons. The specimen was PBMCs, collected 15 days after the yellow fever booster vaccination. The source is a man between 18 and 35 years old who received the YFV17D yellow fever vaccine.

This clonotype was detected many times. V gene TRBV2 combines with J gene TRBJ2-4; perhaps TRBD1 as D (5 bases). CDR3 length equals 13 residues. Per germline, CDR1 SNHLY and CDR2 FYNNEI. Trimming pared 8 bases from V and 0 bases from J, leaving 8 bases between. The CDR3 sequence: CASDSLAKNIQYF. The CDR3, as DNA: TGTGCCAGCGACAGTTTAGCCAAAAACATTCAGTACTTC.

This clonotype showed up many times. The chain is built from TRBV4-2 and TRBJ2-5; 7 bases line up with TRBD2. The CDR3 covers 15 residues. Unmatched junction bases numbered 4, after V lost 1 base and J lost 2 bases. CDR1 and CDR2 (germline): LGHNA, YNFKEQ. Here the CDR3 reads CASSQVGAGQETQYF. CDR3 nucleotides: TGTGCCAGCAGCCAAGTTGGAGCGGGGCAAGAGACCCAGTACTTC.

This clonotype occurred many times. The rearrangement links TRBV24-1 to TRBJ1-2; TRBD1 is a possible D gene (6 bases). CDR3 size: 15 residues. V lost 1 base and J lost 1, with 9 bases in between. Germline CDR1 and CDR2: KGHDR and SFDVKD. The CDR3: CATSDFGRGNYGYTF. In nucleotides, the CDR3 is TGTGCCACCAGTGATTTCGGCAGGGGTAACTATGGCTACACCTTC.

The sample holds many counts of this clonotype. The rearrangement links TRBV6-4 to TRBJ2-2; D is unclear. Germline-derived CDR1 and CDR2 are MRHNA and SNTAGT. This CDR3 region has 13 residues. V shed 4 bases and J shed 4 bases, with 7 bases lying between them. The CDR3 here is CASSVLPTGELFF. In DNA form, the CDR3 reads TGTGCCAGCAGTGTTCTTCCCACCGGGGAGCTGTTTTTT.

Many counts were recorded for this clonotype. This rearrangement joins TRBV12-3 or TRBV12-4 to TRBJ1-1, with TRBD1 matching 7 bases. This CDR3 has 15 residues. V was clipped by 4 bases and J by 5 bases; unmatched bases: 10. CDR3 region: CASSSPGGQWTEAFF. CDR3 nucleotide sequence: TGTGCCAGCAGTTCCCCAGGGGGGCAGTGGACTGAAGCTTTCTTT.

The rearrangement joins TRBV20-1 to TRBJ1-2, with D perhaps TRBD1 (5 bases). This CDR3 comprises 12 residues. Germline lookup yields CDR1 DFQATT and CDR2 SNEGSKA (reference sequence). CDR3 in amino acids: CSLGRGLDGYTF. CDR3 coding DNA: TGCAGCCTGGGGAGGGGTTTAGATGGCTACACCTTC.

This clonotype was recorded at least ten times. This chain links TRBV29-1 with TRBJ1-4, with D perhaps matching TRBD1 (5 bases). The CDR3 covers 13 residues. V gave up 4 bases and J gave up 3 bases, with 9 bases separating them. Germline V CDR1 and CDR2: SQVTM, ANQGSEA. CDR3 protein: CSVGGVANEKLFF. CDR3 DNA sequence: TGCAGCGTTGGAGGGGTAGCTAATGAAAAACTGTTTTTT.

The J gene is TRBJ1-2, the V gene TRBV30; TRBD1 might be the D (5 bases). V gave up 5 bases and J gave up 5 bases, with 18 bases separating them. Looked up from germline, CDR1 is GTSNPN and CDR2 is SVGIG (reference sequence). This CDR3 has 14 residues. DNA for the CDR3: TGTGCCTGGCGAACACGGGGGAGCCGGTATGGCTACACCTTC. Translating gives CAWRTRGSRYGYTF.

This clonotype has at least ten counts. The rearrangement links TRBV10-3 to TRBJ2-1; D perhaps matches TRBD1 (6 bases). There are 13 residues in the CDR3. Germline values: CDR1 ENHRY, CDR2 SYGVKD. The germline V and J ends were trimmed by 8 bases and 6 bases, with 14 bases remaining between them. The CDR3 here is CAIGFQGRNEQFF. CDR3 nucleotides: TGTGCCATCGGGTTTCAGGGGCGCAATGAGCAGTTCTTC.

This clonotype was counted ten times or more. The rearrangement links TRBV2 to TRBJ2-7; a possible D gene is TRBD1 (7 bases). The CDR3 is 11 amino acids. The germline CDR1 and CDR2 sequences are SNHLY and FYNNEI. V lost 10 bases to trimming and J lost 6 bases, with 13 bases between them. Written as DNA, the CDR3 is TGTGCCACCCAGGGGGGCGGCGAGCAGTACGTC. Its translation is CATQGGGEQYV.

This clonotype appeared many times. The chain has TRBV7-9 and TRBJ1-2, with D maybe TRBD1 (5 bases). Germline V gene sequence: CDR1 SEHNR, CDR2 FQNEAQ (reference sequence). V lost 2 bases and J 3 bases, leaving 10 bases between the germline ends. The CDR3 is made up of 14 amino acids. As DNA, the CDR3 is TGTGCCAGCAGCTTAAACCCGGGGGACTATGGCTACACCTTC. Translation: CASSLNPGDYGYTF.

Many counts were recorded for this clonotype. The V gene is TRBV27, the J gene TRBJ2-5, with 9 bases lining up with TRBD1. With V trimmed by 7 bases and J by 5 bases, 11 bases remained unmatched. Germline loops: CDR1 MNHEY, CDR2 SMNVEV (reference sequence). This CDR3 has 15 amino acids. The CDR3 protein is CASNSYGQGKETQYF. CDR3 sequence (DNA): TGTGCCAGCAATTCTTACGGACAGGGGAAGGAGACCCAGTACTTC.

In its sample, this clonotype was seen many times. The CDR3 region has the DNA TGCAGTGCTACCACAGGGGACCAAGAGACCCAGTACTTC. As protein: CSATTGDQETQYF. The chain uses TRBV20-1 and TRBJ2-5, with 7 bases lining up with TRBD1. Germline CDR1 is DFQATT and CDR2 is SNEGSKA (reference sequence). The V segment lost 4 bases and the J segment 0 bases; nucleotides outside the gene matches: 2. The CDR3 contains 13 residues.

Ten or more counts support this clonotype. The chain employs TRBV4-3 and TRBJ1-2; no firm D call. Germline V gives CDR1 LGHNA, CDR2 YSLEER. CDR3 length: 15 amino acids. The V and J ends lost 1 base and 8 bases respectively, with 17 bases between them. This CDR3 is CASSQGSAAWEGYTF. The CDR3 nucleotides read TGCGCCAGCAGCCAAGGTTCGGCAGCGTGGGAAGGCTACACCTTC.

This clonotype was found many times. The chain is built from TRBV27 and TRBJ1-2; possible D gene TRBD1, 6 bases. Between the trimmed V and J ends, which lost 6 bases and 5 bases, there was a span of 22 bases. This CDR3 has 16 amino acids. Germline assignment: CDR1 MNHEY and CDR2 SMNVEV (reference sequence). Here the CDR3 DNA reads TGTGCCAGCAGCCCCCTGTCGGGGGCGGCTCCTTATGGCTACACCTTC. Translated, it gives CASSPLSGAAPYGYTF.

Within the sample, this clonotype is medium-sized. This sequence joins TRBV28 and TRBJ2-5, with D possibly TRBD1 on 6 matching bases. Per the germline V gene, CDR1 is MDHEN and CDR2 is SYDVKM. V was clipped by 6 bases and J by 3 bases, with 11 bases between them. This CDR3 is built from 13 residues. The CDR3 sequence: CASRPQGKETQYF. CDR3 bases: TGTGCCAGCAGGCCACAGGGAAAAGAGACCCAGTACTTC. Filled out from reference TRBV28 and TRBJ2-5, the complete variable domain reads DVKVTQSSRYLVKRTGEKVFLECVQDMDHENMFWYRQDPGLGLRLIYFSYDVKMKEKGDIPEGYSVSREKKERFSLILESASTNQTSMYLCASRPQGKETQYFGPGTRLLVL.

This clonotype was observed at least ten times. V and J are TRBV6-5 and TRBJ2-3, with a tentative D call TRBD2 (5 bases). CDR1 is MNHEY and CDR2 is SVGAGI in the germline V gene. This CDR3 spans 17 amino acids. Trimming removed 7 bases at V and 2 bases at J, with 22 bases between. In nucleotides, the CDR3 is TGTGCCAGCACTCACCCGCCACTAGAGGCCCCCACAGATACGCAGTATTTT. Protein product: CASTHPPLEAPTDTQYF.

This clonotype was detected only a few times. The gene calls are TRBV27 and TRBJ1-5, with a weak D call TRBD1 (5 bases). Trimming took 3 bases from V and 3 from J, leaving 12 bases between them. The CDR3 loop spans 15 amino acids. Germline V gives CDR1 MNHEY, CDR2 SMNVEV (reference sequence). As DNA, the CDR3 is TGTGCCAGCAGTTTTCTTGGGGGTGTCAATCAGCCCCAGCATTTT. Protein sequence: CASSFLGGVNQPQHF.

This clonotype was recorded many times. The chain recombines TRBV7-2 with TRBJ1-5; 7 bases are shared with TRBD1. Per germline, CDR1 SGHTA and CDR2 FQGNSA. V dropped 3 bases and J dropped 11; count of bases not matched to a gene: 10. The CDR3 totals 14 residues. CDR3 region: CASSLWDRAGAQHF. CDR3 sequence (DNA): TGTGCCAGCAGCTTGTGGGACAGAGCCGGGGCCCAGCATTTT.

The J gene is TRBJ1-6, the V gene TRBV27; TRBD1 might be the D (5 bases). Deletions cut 5 bases from V and 9 bases from J, with 20 bases between. Germline V gene data show CDR1 as MNHEY and CDR2 as SMNVEV (reference sequence). CDR3 length: 16 residues. The CDR3 region has the DNA TGTGCCAGCAGTCCCTCCGGGGCGGTACTTATTTCACCCCTCCACTTT. It encodes CASSPSGAVLISPLHF.

This clonotype was detected many times. The V call is TRBV7-2, the J call TRBJ1-3, with no clear D. CDR1 and CDR2 from the germline V gene are SGHTA and FQGNSA. CDR3 length: 14 residues. V lost 1 base, J lost 3 bases, and 7 bases lay in between. CDR3: CASSLGAGGNTIYF. The CDR3 coding sequence is TGTGCCAGCAGCTTAGGAGCAGGTGGAAACACCATATATTTT.

This clonotype was counted many times. As DNA, the CDR3 is TGTGCCAGCAGCTTAGTTCGGGGGGCACGGACTGAAGCTTTCTTT. Its translation is CASSLVRGARTEAFF. This chain joins TRBV7-2 and TRBJ1-1; D is perhaps TRBD1 (6 bases). The length of the CDR3 is 15 residues. Germline CDR1 is SGHTA and CDR2 is FQGNSA. V dropped 1 base and J dropped 5 bases, with 14 bases sitting between them.

This clonotype was seen ten or more times. CDR3 amino acids: CATSDQTDREALADTQYF. The CDR3 nucleotides are TGTGCCACCAGTGACCAGACCGACAGGGAAGCTTTGGCAGATACGCAGTATTTT. The chain employs TRBV24-1 and TRBJ2-3, with TRBD1 identical over 7 bases. The J segment lost 4 bases and the V segment lost 4 bases, leaving 16 bases of the junction unmatched. The CDR3 has 18 residues. Germline assignment: CDR1 KGHDR and CDR2 SFDVKD.

The sample holds many counts of this clonotype. V usage is TRBV5-4 and J usage is TRBJ2-5, with 7 bases fitting TRBD2. Trimming at V came to 1 base and at J to 4 bases, leaving 7 bases not matched to a gene. Per the germline V gene, CDR1 is SGHNT and CDR2 is YYREEE (reference sequence). The CDR3 runs to 15 residues. CDR3 nucleotides: TGTGCCAGCAGCTTGTGGGGGGGGACCTCAGAGACCCAGTACTTC. Translated, it gives CASSLWGGTSETQYF.

This clonotype was picked up many times. The V call is TRBV7-2, the J call TRBJ1-6; D is undetermined. The V gene's germline CDR1 is SGHTA and CDR2 FQGNSA. The V end was cut by 4 bases, the J end by 10 bases, with 17 bases between. The CDR3 loop spans 15 amino acids. The CDR3 here is CASSSASSSGSPLHF. CDR3 DNA sequence: TGTGCCAGCAGCTCCGCCTCATCCTCGGGCTCACCCCTCCACTTT.

This clonotype turned up a few times. This chain uses TRBV6-5 with TRBJ1-1, with TRBD1 as a possible D gene (5 bases). V lost 2 bases and J lost 7, with 17 bases in between. This CDR3 is 15 amino acids long. Looked up from germline, CDR1 is MNHEY and CDR2 is SVGAGI. Written as DNA, the CDR3 is TGTGCCAGCAGTTACGACCCCGCGACAGCCCTTGAAGCTTTCTTT. This encodes CASSYDPATALEAFF.

This clonotype was counted ten times or more. The gene calls are TRBV5-1 and TRBJ2-1; TRBD2 might be the D (5 bases). The CDR3 has 15 residues. Between the trimmed V and J ends, which lost 7 bases and 6 bases, there was a span of 20 bases. CDR1 is SGHRS, CDR2 YFSETQ, per germline. Written as DNA, the CDR3 is TGCGCCAGCGCGCGAGACTACAGTGAGGGCAATGAGCAGTTCTTC. This sequence encodes CASARDYSEGNEQFF.

This clonotype was counted only a few times. The chain couples TRBV5-4 to TRBJ1-2; 7 nucleotides align to TRBD1. Germline lookup yields CDR1 SGHNT and CDR2 YYREEE (reference sequence). Germline trimming cut 4 bases from V and 4 bases from J; bases unmatched to any gene: 10. This CDR3 is 15 amino acids long. The CDR3: CASSPQGPGPYGYTF. CDR3 coding DNA: TGTGCCAGCAGCCCACAGGGGCCGGGACCCTATGGCTACACCTTC.

In this sample, this clonotype turned up many times. This chain uses TRBV12-3 or TRBV12-4 with TRBJ1-1; D call uncertain. V was shortened by 5 bases and J by 1 base, with 11 bases between the two germline ends. The length of the CDR3 is 14 residues. As DNA, the CDR3 is TGTGCCAGCAGTCGGGAGTATTCGAACACTGAAGCTTTCTTT. It encodes CASSREYSNTEAFF.